This T cell receptor (beta chain) was captured by sequencing in a study of blood T cell repertoires in COVID-19. On the study more broadly: Sites in the United States, Italy and Spain provided acute and convalescent COVID-19 samples. The cDNA or gDNA used as material had been derived from T cells, B-cell-depleted T cells, or PBMCs.

This clone showed up just once. The J segment lost 5 bases and the V segment lost 7 bases, leaving 3 bases of the junction unmatched. Germline V gene lookup returns CDR1 SQVTM and CDR2 ANQGSEA. The CDR3 is 12 amino acids. Original processing notes: The authors estimated nucleated cell counts from reference gene primer amplification. The repertoire was sequenced with immunoSEQ multiplex PCR; TCRdb's copy has only in-frame clones and lacks some. Clone size and V and J calls were adopted from that table, with D and trimming inferred from the DNA. The data hold about 53,000 clones, with approximately 89% observed a single time.

The receptor was isolated from a man between 60 and 75 years old with active COVID-19. The chain recombines TRBV29-1 with TRBJ2-2, with TRBD2 identical over 8 bases. The material sequenced was peripheral blood. The CDR3 here is CSAGLVTGELFF. The CDR3 DNA reads as TGCAGCGCGGGACTAGTTACCGGGGAGCTGTTTTTT.